The 2 T cell receptor beta chains presented below share a single source sample, sequenced in a study of tumor and adjacent non-tumor tissue in lung cancer. TCRbeta libraries were built with three rounds of nested PCR, modified from ARM-PCR. From the multiplex PCR reads, TCRdb called clonotypes with MiXCR, one entry per CDR3 protein. This table has about 120,000 distinct CDR3 sequences, approximately 66% appearing once. No cell sorting was done before RNA was extracted from the tissue. Material: lung tumor tissue. These TCRs come from a man aged 25 to 45 with non-small cell lung cancer.

Turning to this clonotype: This may stem from a read error, because a much larger clone lies one nucleotide away. It is likely a read error, because the conserved phenylalanine at the end of the CDR3 is missing. This chain connects TRBV12-3 or TRBV12-4 to TRBJ1-2; 12 nucleotides align to TRBD1. The CDR3 totals 17 residues. Trimming removed 6 bases from V and 6 bases from J; junction bases left unmatched: 14. The CDR3 loop reads CASRADGTGGAINGYTS. CDR3 bases: TGTGCCAGCAGGGCAGATGGGACAGGGGGCGCGATTAATGGCTACACCTCC.

About this clonotype itself: A much larger clone lies one base from this, so it may be a read error. The chain is built from TRBV20-1 and TRBJ2-3, with D perhaps matching TRBD1 or TRBD2 (5 bases each). CDR1 DFQATT and CDR2 SNEGSKA come from the germline V gene (reference sequence). The CDR3 runs 14 residues. The CDR3 bases are TGCAGTGCTAGAGATGCAGGGAGCACAGGTACGCAGTATTTT. Translating gives CSARDAGSTGTQYF.